This T cell receptor beta chain was documented in a study of shared clonotypes between healthy human individuals. An approximately 220 ng quantity of DNA, 29,000 or so T cell genomes, went into the sorted-subset replicate PCRs. The assay was immunoSEQ multiplex PCR, and TCRdb's table has in-frame clones only and misses some. In the table there are under 850,000 clones, 85% to 95% of which are singletons. Naivety among CD8 cells was defined by CD45RO negativity and positive CCR7 selection, thereby excluding terminally differentiated effector memory CD45RA+ cells. Germline CDR1 is SGDLS and CDR2 is YYNGEE. CDR3 size: 15 residues. V was clipped by 0 bases and J by 6 bases; unmatched bases: 8.

The sequenced material came from naive CD8+ T cells sorted from blood. This clonotype was obtained from a man aged 25 to 40 in good health. This chain joins TRBV9 and TRBJ1-2; 7 nucleotides line up with TRBD1. The CDR3 nucleotides read TGTGCCAGCAGCGTAGACGGGACAGTTAGGGATGGCTACACCTTC. Its translation: CASSVDGTVRDGYTF.